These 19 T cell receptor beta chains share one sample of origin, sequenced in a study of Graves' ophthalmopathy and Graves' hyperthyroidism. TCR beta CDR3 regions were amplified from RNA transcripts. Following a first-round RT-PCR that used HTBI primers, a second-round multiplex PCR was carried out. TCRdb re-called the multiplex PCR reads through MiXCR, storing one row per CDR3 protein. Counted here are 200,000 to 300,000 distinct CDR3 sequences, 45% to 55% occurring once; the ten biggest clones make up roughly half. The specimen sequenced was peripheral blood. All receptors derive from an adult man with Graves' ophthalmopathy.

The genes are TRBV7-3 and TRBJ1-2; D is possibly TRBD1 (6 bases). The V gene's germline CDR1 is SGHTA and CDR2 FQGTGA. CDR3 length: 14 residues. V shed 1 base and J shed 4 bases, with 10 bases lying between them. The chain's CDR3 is CASSLNGQSYGYTF. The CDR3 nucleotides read TGTGCCAGCAGCTTAAACGGACAGAGCTATGGCTACACCTTC. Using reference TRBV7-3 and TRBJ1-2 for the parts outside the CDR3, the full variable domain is GAGVSQTPSNKVTEKGKYVELRCDPISGHTALYWYRQSLGQGPEFLIYFQGTGAADDSGLPNDRFFAVRPEGSVSTLKIQRTERGDSAVYLCASSLNGQSYGYTFGSGTRLTVV.

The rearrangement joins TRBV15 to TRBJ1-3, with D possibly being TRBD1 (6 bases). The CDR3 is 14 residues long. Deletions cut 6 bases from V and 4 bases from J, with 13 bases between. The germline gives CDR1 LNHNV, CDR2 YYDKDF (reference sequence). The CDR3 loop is CATRGANSGNTIYF. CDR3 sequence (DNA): TGTGCCACCAGGGGGGCCAACTCAGGAAACACCATATATTTT.

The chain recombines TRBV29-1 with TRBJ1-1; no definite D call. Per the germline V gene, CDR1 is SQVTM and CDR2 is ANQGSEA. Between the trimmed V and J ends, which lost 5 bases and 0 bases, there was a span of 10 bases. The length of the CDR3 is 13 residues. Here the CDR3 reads CSVRSVLNTEAFF. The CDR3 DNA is TGCAGCGTTCGTTCGGTACTGAACACTGAAGCTTTCTTT.

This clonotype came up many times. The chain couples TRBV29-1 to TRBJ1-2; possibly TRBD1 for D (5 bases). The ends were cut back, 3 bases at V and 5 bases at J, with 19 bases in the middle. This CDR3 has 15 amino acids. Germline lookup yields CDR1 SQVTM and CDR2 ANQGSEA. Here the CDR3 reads CSVDHFQGEAYGYTF. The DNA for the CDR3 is TGCAGCGTTGATCATTTCCAAGGGGAGGCATATGGCTACACCTTC.

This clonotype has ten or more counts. DNA of the CDR3: TGTGCCAGCAGCTTAAGGGGCACTGAAGCTTTCTTT. Its protein product is CASSLRGTEAFF. The chain links TRBV7-9 to TRBJ1-1; tentative D call: TRBD1 (5 bases). CDR3 length: 12 residues. V gave up 2 bases and J gave up 4 bases, with 5 bases separating them. Germline lookup yields CDR1 SEHNR and CDR2 FQNEAQ (reference sequence). Full variable domain (outside the CDR3, taken from reference TRBV7-9 and TRBJ1-1): DTGVSQNPRHKITKRGQNVTFRCDPISEHNRLYWYRQTLGQGPEFLTYFQNEAQLEKSRLLSDRFSAERPKGSFSTLEIQRTEQGDSAMYLCASSLRGTEAFFGQGTRLTVV.

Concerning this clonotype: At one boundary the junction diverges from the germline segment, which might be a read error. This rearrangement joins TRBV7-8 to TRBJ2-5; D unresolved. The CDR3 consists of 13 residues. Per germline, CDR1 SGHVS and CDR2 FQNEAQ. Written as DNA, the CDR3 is TGTGCCAGCAGCTTAGGGCAGCGAGAGACCCAGCACTTC. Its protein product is CASSLGQRETQHF. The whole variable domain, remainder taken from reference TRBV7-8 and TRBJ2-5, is GAGVSQSPRYKVAKRGQDVALRCDPISGHVSLFWYQQALGQGPEFLTYFQNEAQLDKSGLPSDRFFAERPEGSVSTLKIQRTQQEDSAVYLCASSLGQRETQHFGPGTRLLVL.

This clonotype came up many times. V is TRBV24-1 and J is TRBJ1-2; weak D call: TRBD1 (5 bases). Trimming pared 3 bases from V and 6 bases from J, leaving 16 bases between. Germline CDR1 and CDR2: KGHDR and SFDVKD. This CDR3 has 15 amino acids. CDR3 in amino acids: CATSDDAGLQHGYTF. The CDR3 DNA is TGTGCCACCAGTGATGATGCGGGACTCCAGCATGGCTACACCTTC.

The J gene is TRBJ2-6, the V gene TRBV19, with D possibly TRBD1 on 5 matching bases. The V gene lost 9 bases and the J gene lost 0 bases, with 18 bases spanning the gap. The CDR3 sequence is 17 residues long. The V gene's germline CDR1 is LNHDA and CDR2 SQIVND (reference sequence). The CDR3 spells CASHTPGMGSGANVLTF. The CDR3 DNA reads TGTGCCAGCCATACCCCAGGGATGGGCTCTGGGGCCAACGTCCTGACTTTC.

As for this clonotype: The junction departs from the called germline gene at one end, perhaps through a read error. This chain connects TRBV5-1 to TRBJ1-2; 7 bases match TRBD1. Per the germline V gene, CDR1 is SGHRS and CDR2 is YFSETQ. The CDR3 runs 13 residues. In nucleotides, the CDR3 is TGTGCCAGCAGCGACAGGGCCACGGGGGGCTACACCTTC. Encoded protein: CASSDRATGGYTF.

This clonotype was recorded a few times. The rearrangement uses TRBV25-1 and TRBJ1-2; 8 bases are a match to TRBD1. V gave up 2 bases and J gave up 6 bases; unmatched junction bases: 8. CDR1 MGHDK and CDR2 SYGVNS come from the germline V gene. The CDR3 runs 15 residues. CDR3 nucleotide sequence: TGTGCCAGCAGTGAAGTCCGGTTGACAGGGGATGGCTACACCTTC. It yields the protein CASSEVRLTGDGYTF.

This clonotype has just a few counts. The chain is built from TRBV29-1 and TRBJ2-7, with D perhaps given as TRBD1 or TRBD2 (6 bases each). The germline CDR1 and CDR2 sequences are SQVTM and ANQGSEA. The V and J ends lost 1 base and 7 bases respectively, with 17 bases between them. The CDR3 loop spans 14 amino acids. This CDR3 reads CSVEGGRPGREQYF. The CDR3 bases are TGCAGCGTTGAAGGGGGGCGCCCGGGGAGGGAGCAGTACTTC.

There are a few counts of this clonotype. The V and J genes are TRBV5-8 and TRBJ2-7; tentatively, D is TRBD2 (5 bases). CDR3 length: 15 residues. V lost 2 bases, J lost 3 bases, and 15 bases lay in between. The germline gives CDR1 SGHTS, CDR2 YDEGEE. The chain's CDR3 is CASSLSLLVHYEQYF. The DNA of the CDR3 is TGTGCCAGCAGCTTATCTCTACTAGTTCACTACGAGCAGTACTTC.

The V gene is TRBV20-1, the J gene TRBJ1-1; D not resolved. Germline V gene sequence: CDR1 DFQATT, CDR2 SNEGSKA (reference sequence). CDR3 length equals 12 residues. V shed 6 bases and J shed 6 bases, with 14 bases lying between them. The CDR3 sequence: CSAIPGRAEAFF. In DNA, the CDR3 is TGCAGTGCAATCCCAGGACGGGCTGAAGCTTTCTTT.

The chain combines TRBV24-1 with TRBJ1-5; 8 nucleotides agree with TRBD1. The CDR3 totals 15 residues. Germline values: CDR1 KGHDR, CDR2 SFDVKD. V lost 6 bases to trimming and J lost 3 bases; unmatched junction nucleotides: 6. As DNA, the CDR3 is TGTGCCACCAGTTCACAGGGGGTCGTCAATCAGCCCCAGCATTTT. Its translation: CATSSQGVVNQPQHF.

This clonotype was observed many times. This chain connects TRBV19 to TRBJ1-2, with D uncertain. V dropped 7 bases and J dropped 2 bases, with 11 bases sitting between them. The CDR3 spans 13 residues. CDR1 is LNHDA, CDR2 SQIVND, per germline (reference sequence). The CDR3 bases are TGTGCCAGTACCATGGCGGTCAACTATGGCTACACCTTC. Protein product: CASTMAVNYGYTF.

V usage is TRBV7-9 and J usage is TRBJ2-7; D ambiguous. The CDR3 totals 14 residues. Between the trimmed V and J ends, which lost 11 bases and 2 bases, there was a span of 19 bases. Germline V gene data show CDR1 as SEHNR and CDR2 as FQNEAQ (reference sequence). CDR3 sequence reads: CAGSPPSPPYEQYF. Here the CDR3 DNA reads TGTGCCGGCTCACCGCCCAGCCCGCCCTACGAGCAGTACTTC. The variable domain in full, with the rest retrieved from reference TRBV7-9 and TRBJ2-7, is DTGVSQNPRHKITKRGQNVTFRCDPISEHNRLYWYRQTLGQGPEFLTYFQNEAQLEKSRLLSDRFSAERPKGSFSTLEIQRTEQGDSAMYLCAGSPPSPPYEQYFGPGTRLTVT.

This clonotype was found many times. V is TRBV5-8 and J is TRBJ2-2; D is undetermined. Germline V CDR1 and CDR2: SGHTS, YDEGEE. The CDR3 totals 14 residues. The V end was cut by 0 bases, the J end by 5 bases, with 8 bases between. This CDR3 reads CASSLALNTGELFF. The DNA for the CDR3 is TGTGCCAGCAGCTTGGCCCTGAATACCGGGGAGCTGTTTTTT.

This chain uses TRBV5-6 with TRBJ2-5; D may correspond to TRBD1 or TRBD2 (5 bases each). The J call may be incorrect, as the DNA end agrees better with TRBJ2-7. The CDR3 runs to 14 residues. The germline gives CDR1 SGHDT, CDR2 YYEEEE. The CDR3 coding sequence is TGTGCCAGCATCCCCCGGGGCACCACCTACGAGCAGTACTTC. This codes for CASIPRGTTYEQYF.

Written as DNA, the CDR3 is TGTGCCAGCAGCTCGCGACTAGCGGGGGGGGAGACCCAGTACTTC. Translation: CASSSRLAGGETQYF. V gene TRBV13 combines with J gene TRBJ2-5; 14 positions agree with TRBD2. CDR1 is PRHDT, CDR2 FYEKMQ, per germline (reference sequence). The CDR3 consists of 15 residues. V shed 4 bases, J shed 5 bases, and the junction held 3 bases outside the gene matches.